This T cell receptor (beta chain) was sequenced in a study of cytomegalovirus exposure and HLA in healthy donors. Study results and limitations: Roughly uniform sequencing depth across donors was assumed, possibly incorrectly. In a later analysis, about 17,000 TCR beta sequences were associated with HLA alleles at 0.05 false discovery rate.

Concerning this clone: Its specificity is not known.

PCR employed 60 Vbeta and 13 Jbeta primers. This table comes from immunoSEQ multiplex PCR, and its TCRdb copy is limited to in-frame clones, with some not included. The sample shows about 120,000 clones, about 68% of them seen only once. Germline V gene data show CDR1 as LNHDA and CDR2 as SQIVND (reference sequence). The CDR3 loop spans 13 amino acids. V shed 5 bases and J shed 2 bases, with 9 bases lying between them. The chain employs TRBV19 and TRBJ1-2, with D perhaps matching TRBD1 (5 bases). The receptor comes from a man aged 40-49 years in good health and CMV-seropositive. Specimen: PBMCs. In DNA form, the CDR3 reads TGTGCCAGTAGTTTGCGGGACAACTATGGCTACACCTTC. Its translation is CASSLRDNYGYTF. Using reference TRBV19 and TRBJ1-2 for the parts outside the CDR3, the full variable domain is DGGITQSPKYLFRKEGQNVTLSCEQNLNHDAMYWYRQDPGQGLRLIYYSQIVNDFQKGDIAEGYSVSREKKESFPLTVTSAQKNPTAFYLCASSLRDNYGYTFGSGTRLTVV.